The next 3 T cell receptor beta chains were all read from a single sample in a study of PD-L1 blockade in urothelial cancer. Clones were sequenced by immunoSEQ multiplex PCR, and TCRdb holds only the in-frame ones, with some missing. The sample has about 33,000 clones; approximately 80% are singletons. Time point specified: pretreatment peripheral blood. This specimen consisted of PBMCs, obtained around atezolizumab (anti-PD-L1) treatment. The receptors shown here come from a man aged 60 to 75 with urothelial cancer.

DNA of the CDR3: TGTGCCAGCAGCGTCGGGACTAGCTCCTACAATGAGCAGTTCTTC. As protein: CASSVGTSSYNEQFF. This chain links TRBV11-2 with TRBJ2-1; 8 bases agree with TRBD2. This CDR3 is built from 15 residues. V lost 5 bases and J lost 0; bases outside the gene matches: 3. Germline assignment: CDR1 SGHAT and CDR2 FQNNGV. The complete variable domain, with remaining parts taken from reference TRBV11-2 and TRBJ2-1, reads EAGVAQSPRYKIIEKRQSVAFWCNPISGHATLYWYQQILGQGPKLLIQFQNNGVVDDSQLPKDRFSAERLKGVDSTLKIQPAKLEDSAVYLCASSVGTSSYNEQFFGPGTRLTVL.

The J gene is TRBJ2-5, the V gene TRBV6-5, with TRBD2 as a possible D gene (7 bases). The length of the CDR3 is 14 residues. CDR1 is MNHEY, CDR2 SVGAGI, per germline. V lost 5 bases and J lost 4, with 14 bases in between. CDR3 nucleotides: TGTGCCAGCAGTAGGGGGGGATCAATAGAGACCCAGTACTTC. It is translated as CASSRGGSIETQYF.

The chain couples TRBV9 to TRBJ1-1, with a tentative D call TRBD1 (6 bases). The germline gives CDR1 SGDLS, CDR2 YYNGEE. The germline V and J ends were trimmed by 1 base and 2 bases, with 15 bases remaining between them. The length of the CDR3 is 16 residues. In DNA, the CDR3 is TGTGCCAGCAGCGTACAAGCAGGGGAAACTAACACTGAAGCTTTCTTT. Translation: CASSVQAGETNTEAFF.